Each of the 24 T cell receptor beta chains below was sequenced from the same sample in a study of cytomegalovirus exposure and HLA in healthy donors. The PCR used 60 Vbeta and 13 Jbeta primers. The repertoire was sequenced with immunoSEQ multiplex PCR; TCRdb's copy has only in-frame clones and lacks some. The sample has 200,000 to 250,000 clones, approximately 82% seen once; the top ten hold 3.8%. The sequencing input was PBMCs. These TCRs come from a male donor in good health and CMV-seronegative.

This clone was picked up a small number of times. Here the CDR3 DNA reads TGTGCCAGCAGACTGCAGGGTCTTAGCTACGAGCAGTACTTC. Translated, it gives CASRLQGLSYEQYF. The J gene is TRBJ2-7, the V gene TRBV6-6, with a weak D call TRBD1 (5 bases). Looked up from germline, CDR1 is MNHNY and CDR2 is SVGAGI (reference sequence). Trimming left V 6 bases short and J 3 bases short, with 15 bases between. CDR3 length: 14 amino acids.

This clone was seen a few times. CDR3 protein: CASSEDRVLSYNEQFF. In DNA form, the CDR3 reads TGCGCCAGCAGTGAGGACCGGGTATTATCCTACAATGAGCAGTTCTTC. The chain uses TRBV10-2 and TRBJ2-1; D not resolved. The CDR3 has 16 amino acids. Germline CDR1 is WSHSY and CDR2 is SAAADI. Trimming shortened V by 2 bases and J by 1 base, and 12 bases separated the two germline ends.

The rearrangement joins TRBV7-9 to TRBJ1-5, with TRBD1 identical over 7 bases. Trimming took 5 bases from V and 4 from J; bases not matched to a gene: 11. Germline V CDR1 and CDR2: SEHNR, FQNEAQ (reference sequence). The CDR3 length is 16 residues. The CDR3 DNA reads TGTGCCAGCAGCCCCGGGGCCAGGGGGAAAAATCAGCCCCAGCATTTT. Translated, it gives CASSPGARGKNQPQHF.

The V gene is TRBV5-1, the J gene TRBJ2-1, with 7 positions matching TRBD2. After removal of 0 bases from V and 3 bases from J, the junction contained 3 bases not matched to a gene. The germline V gene encodes CDR1 SGHRS and CDR2 YFSETQ. The CDR3 runs 15 residues. The CDR3 region has the DNA TGCGCCAGCAGCTTGGCTACTAGCGACTACAATGAGCAGTTCTTC. Its translation is CASSLATSDYNEQFF.

The CDR3 sequence: CASSRDSGVRGYTF. CDR3 nucleotide sequence: TGTGCCAGCAGCCGGGACAGCGGAGTTCGTGGCTACACCTTC. This sequence joins TRBV7-3 and TRBJ1-2; TRBD1 aligns across 7 bases. Germline-derived CDR1 and CDR2 are SGHTA and FQGTGA. The trim removed 5 bases at V and 7 bases at J, leaving 10 bases unmatched. The CDR3 has 14 amino acids.

V is TRBV5-4 and J is TRBJ2-7, with 8 positions matching TRBD1. This CDR3 is built from 14 residues. V lost 4 bases and J lost 2; bases outside the gene matches: 5. Germline V gives CDR1 SGHNT, CDR2 YYREEE (reference sequence). Written as DNA, the CDR3 is TGTGCCAGCAGCCGGGACAGGCAAGCCTACGAGCAGTACTTC. This encodes CASSRDRQAYEQYF.

The CDR3, as DNA: TGTGCCAGTAGTATCACGCGATCTGGGGCCAACGTCCTGACTTTC. Its protein product is CASSITRSGANVLTF. The genes are TRBV19 and TRBJ2-6, with D unclear. CDR1 is LNHDA, CDR2 SQIVND, per germline (reference sequence). The CDR3 runs to 15 residues. With 3 bases removed from V and 1 base from J, the gap between germline ends came to 7 bases.

The gene calls are TRBV6-6 and TRBJ2-7, with TRBD1 identical over 7 bases. V shed 5 bases, J shed 1 base, and the junction held 11 bases outside the gene matches. CDR1 is MNHNY, CDR2 SVGAGI, per germline (reference sequence). The CDR3 is made up of 16 amino acids. This CDR3 is CASSNPGTALSYEQYF. The CDR3 DNA reads TGTGCCAGCAGTAACCCCGGGACAGCCTTGTCCTACGAGCAGTACTTC.

This clone was counted between two and nine times. The chain is built from TRBV7-6 and TRBJ2-7, with 7 bases that match TRBD2. The CDR3 is 18 residues long. Per the germline V gene, CDR1 is SGHVS and CDR2 is FNYEAQ. Unmatched junction bases numbered 17, after V lost 1 base and J lost 5 bases. The CDR3 is CASSLGPFGVAGADEQYF. The CDR3 DNA reads TGTGCCAGCAGCTTAGGGCCCTTTGGGGTTGCGGGAGCGGACGAGCAGTACTTC.

Of note for this clone: The same CDR3 is also encoded by other DNA sequences in this sample. The chain carries TRBV7-9 and TRBJ2-7; weak D call: TRBD1 (6 bases). The CDR3 spans 15 residues. V was pared by 2 bases and J by 6 bases, with 17 bases between. Germline CDR1 reads SEHNR; CDR2 reads FQNEAQ (reference sequence). The CDR3 protein is CASSLLPQGKGEQYF. The CDR3 nucleotides read TGTGCCAGCAGCTTACTCCCCCAGGGGAAGGGCGAGCAGTACTTC.

A few counts support this clone. This same CDR3 is encoded by further DNA sequences in the sample. This chain links TRBV28 with TRBJ2-7; D is undetermined. Germline CDR1 MDHEN, CDR2 SYDVKM. V shed 2 bases and J shed 3 bases, with 5 bases lying between them. The CDR3 contains 12 residues. DNA for the CDR3: TGTGCCAGCAGTTTAGGCCTCTACGAGCAGTACTTC. This codes for CASSLGLYEQYF. The whole variable domain, remainder taken from reference TRBV28 and TRBJ2-7, is DVKVTQSSRYLVKRTGEKVFLECVQDMDHENMFWYRQDPGLGLRLIYFSYDVKMKEKGDIPEGYSVSREKKERFSLILESASTNQTSMYLCASSLGLYEQYFGPGTRLTVT.

The chain recombines TRBV6-1 with TRBJ1-1; TRBD1 matches 7 bases. Germline values: CDR1 MNHNS, CDR2 SASEGT. V lost 9 bases to trimming and J lost 6 bases; unmatched junction nucleotides: 13. This CDR3 contains 14 residues. The CDR3 loop reads CASLIQGSRAEAFF. The CDR3 DNA is TGTGCCAGTTTGATACAGGGGTCCCGCGCTGAAGCTTTCTTT.

V and J are TRBV5-1 and TRBJ2-3, with 9 bases lining up with TRBD2. Germline V gives CDR1 SGHRS, CDR2 YFSETQ. The V gene end was trimmed by 2 bases and the J gene end by 4 bases; junction bases not matched to a gene: 8. The CDR3 is 16 residues long. The chain's CDR3 is CASSFRLAGISDTQYF. The CDR3 DNA reads as TGCGCCAGCAGCTTCCGGCTAGCGGGAATATCAGATACGCAGTATTTT. Drawing the rest from reference TRBV5-1 and TRBJ2-3, the complete variable domain is KAGVTQTPRYLIKTRGQQVTLSCSPISGHRSVSWYQQTPGQGLQFLFEYFSETQRNKGNFPGRFSGRQFSNSRSEMNVSTLELGDSALYLCASSFRLAGISDTQYFGPGTRLTVL.

This chain connects TRBV6-6 to TRBJ2-1; 7 bases align to TRBD1. This CDR3 contains 16 residues. The germline CDR1 and CDR2 sequences are MNHNY and SVGAGI (reference sequence). Trimming cost V 6 bases and J 7 bases; bases outside gene matches: 15. CDR3 sequence: CASRSSRDRVRNEQFF. DNA of the CDR3: TGTGCCAGCAGGTCGAGCCGGGACAGAGTTAGGAATGAGCAGTTCTTC.

This clone was counted a single time. CDR3 sequence: CASSLGLAGFYEQYF. In nucleotides, the CDR3 is TGTGCCAGCAGCTTGGGACTAGCGGGATTCTACGAGCAGTACTTC. This rearrangement joins TRBV6-5 to TRBJ2-7, with 13 bases that match TRBD2. V lost 6 bases, J lost 3 bases, and 5 bases stayed unmatched. Germline values: CDR1 MNHEY, CDR2 SVGAGI. The CDR3 is 15 residues long.

The gene calls are TRBV6-5 and TRBJ2-5; a weak D match, TRBD1 (6 bases). V was clipped by 4 bases and J by 1 base, with 16 bases between them. The CDR3 totals 16 residues. Germline V gives CDR1 MNHEY, CDR2 SVGAGI. The DNA for the CDR3 is TGTGCCAGCAGTTTTCGATCTAACAGGGTCCAAGAGACCCAGTACTTC. This encodes CASSFRSNRVQETQYF.

A word on this clone: The same CDR3 arises from other DNA sequences in this sample as well. CDR3 sequence (DNA): TGTGCCAGCAGTCTGGGACTAGCGGTCTACGAGCAGTACTTC. The encoded protein is CASSLGLAVYEQYF. This rearrangement joins TRBV27 to TRBJ2-7, with TRBD2 matching 11 bases. Germline-derived CDR1 and CDR2 are MNHEY and SMNVEV (reference sequence). CDR3 length: 14 amino acids. J gave up 3 bases and V 5 bases, and 3 bases lay outside the gene matches.

This chain links TRBV5-6 with TRBJ2-2; D remains ambiguous. In germline, CDR1 is SGHDT, CDR2 YYEEEE. There are 15 residues in the CDR3. V was cut by 4 bases and J by 4 bases, with 14 bases left in between. CDR3 protein: CASSPRFGVTGELFF. The CDR3 nucleotides read TGTGCCAGCAGCCCGAGGTTCGGTGTCACCGGGGAGCTGTTTTTT.

The chain joins TRBV6-1 to TRBJ1-5, with D perhaps matching TRBD1 (5 bases). The CDR3 contains 15 residues. Trimming pared 7 bases from V and 0 bases from J, leaving 13 bases between. The V gene's germline CDR1 is MNHNS and CDR2 SASEGT. CDR3 loop: CASIFDRSSNQPQHF. Written as DNA, the CDR3 is TGTGCCAGCATCTTTGACAGATCTAGCAATCAGCCCCAGCATTTT.

Only one count was recorded for this clone. V is TRBV29-1 and J is TRBJ1-1; 9 positions match TRBD1. From germline, CDR1 is SQVTM and CDR2 ANQGSEA. The CDR3 length is 14 residues. V shed 8 bases, J shed 4 bases, and the junction held 11 bases outside the gene matches. Here the CDR3 DNA reads TGCAGCCTAGGACAGGGGCCTTGGGCCACTGAAGCTTTCTTT. It is translated as CSLGQGPWATEAFF.

The CDR3 sequence: CASSRTGVYEQYF. CDR3 DNA sequence: TGCGCCAGCAGTCGGACAGGGGTTTACGAGCAGTACTTC. V is TRBV4-1 and J is TRBJ2-5, with 9 bases aligning to TRBD1. The J call may be mistaken, given a closer DNA end match to TRBJ2-7. Per the germline V gene, CDR1 is MGHRA and CDR2 is YSYEKL. CDR3 length: 13 amino acids.

This rearrangement joins TRBV18 to TRBJ1-2; maybe TRBD1 (6 bases). This CDR3 has 16 residues. CDR1 is KGHSH and CDR2 is LQKENI in the germline V gene. V lost 1 base, J lost 4 bases, and 16 bases lay in between. The CDR3 loop is CASSPLDLGHAYGYTF. The CDR3 DNA reads TGTGCCAGCTCACCACTTGACCTGGGACACGCCTATGGCTACACCTTC.

The V and J genes are TRBV2 and TRBJ2-7, with 9 bases that match TRBD1. Germline trimming cut 6 bases from V and 4 bases from J; bases unmatched to any gene: 4. The CDR3 totals 13 residues. Germline lookup yields CDR1 SNHLY and CDR2 FYNNEI. The DNA for the CDR3 is TGTGCCAGCAGGACCGGGACAGGGTACGAGCAGTACTTC. The encoded protein is CASRTGTGYEQYF.

The chain is built from TRBV4-1 and TRBJ2-7, with 9 positions matching TRBD2. J gave up 5 bases and V 2 bases, and 7 bases lay outside the gene matches. CDR1 is MGHRA and CDR2 is YSYEKL in the germline V gene. The CDR3 extends over 15 amino acids. This CDR3 is CASSQLAGMVDEQYF. CDR3 DNA sequence: TGCGCCAGCAGCCAACTAGCGGGAATGGTTGACGAGCAGTACTTC.